This T cell receptor beta chain emerged from a study of blood T cell repertoires in COVID-19. Study at large: Spain, Italy and the United States supplied samples that represented acute and convalescent COVID-19.

Between the trimmed V and J ends, which lost 2 bases and 4 bases, there was a span of 19 bases. This CDR3 spans 17 amino acids. Germline assignment: CDR1 SGHKS and CDR2 YYEKEE (reference sequence). As processed by the authors: The assay estimated nucleated cells by amplifying reference gene primers. Sequencing was performed with immunoSEQ multiplex PCR; in TCRdb, only in-frame clones are kept and a portion is missing. V and J calls and clone size are given by that table; D and trimming were obtained from the DNA. Found here are about 300,000 clones, 70% to 85% of them singletons; the top ten hold 1.4% to 1.5%.

Sample: peripheral blood. This chain uses TRBV5-5 with TRBJ1-5; D may be TRBD1 (5 bases). The sequence came from a human donor with COVID-19, enrolled during active disease. The donor label of this sample is uncertain. The chain's CDR3 is CASSLRAGMSLNQPQHF. The CDR3 region has the DNA TGTGCCAGCAGCTTAAGGGCAGGGATGAGTCTGAATCAGCCCCAGCATTTT.